One and the same sample provided the 10 T cell receptor beta chains below, sequenced in a study of CD8 T cells in Susac syndrome. After extraction with the RNeasy kit, roughly 0.45 to 1 ug of the RNA was reverse transcribed using random hexamers. TCRdb analysed the immunoSEQ multiplex PCR reads with MiXCR anew, one entry per CDR3 protein. The data hold around 100,000 distinct CDR3 sequences, with nearly 97% observed a single time. Sequencing was done on a sample of CD8+ T cells from PBMCs. Source of these receptors: a human donor with Susac syndrome.

This chain joins TRBV29-1 and TRBJ1-1; D remains ambiguous. V was cut by 5 bases and J by 0 bases, with 4 bases left in between. The CDR3 has 11 amino acids. The germline V gene encodes CDR1 SQVTM and CDR2 ANQGSEA. CDR3 nucleotide sequence: TGCAGCGTTCCACTGAACACTGAAGCTTTCTTT. It encodes CSVPLNTEAFF.

This sequence joins TRBV28 and TRBJ2-3, with TRBD1 matching over 7 bases. The length of the CDR3 is 15 residues. J gave up 5 bases and V 2 bases, and 7 bases lay outside the gene matches. In germline, CDR1 is MDHEN, CDR2 SYDVKM. The CDR3 protein is CASSLLLQGQDTQYF. Written as DNA, the CDR3 is TGTGCCAGCAGTTTACTTCTACAGGGGCAAGATACGCAGTATTTT.

This chain uses TRBV3-1 with TRBJ2-7; TRBD2 matches at 10 bases. There are 15 residues in the CDR3. The V segment lost 4 bases and the J segment 0 bases; nucleotides outside the gene matches: 3. Germline V gives CDR1 LGHDT, CDR2 YNNKEL (reference sequence). The CDR3 sequence is CASSPASGGSYEQYF. The CDR3, as DNA: TGTGCCAGCAGCCCAGCTAGCGGGGGCTCCTACGAGCAGTACTTC.

This clonotype was seen a few times. This rearrangement joins TRBV19 to TRBJ1-1; a weak D match, TRBD1 (6 bases). Trimming took 5 bases from V and 1 from J, leaving 8 bases between them. This CDR3 comprises 13 residues. Germline lookup yields CDR1 LNHDA and CDR2 SQIVND (reference sequence). The CDR3 protein is CASSPGQNTEAFF. CDR3 sequence (DNA): TGTGCCAGTAGTCCGGGACAGAACACTGAAGCTTTCTTT.

V is TRBV2 and J is TRBJ1-4; D ambiguous. Germline V gives CDR1 SNHLY, CDR2 FYNNEI. The V and J ends lost 0 bases and 6 bases respectively, with 5 bases between them. The CDR3 sequence is 13 residues long. The CDR3 sequence: CASSEARHEKLFF. The CDR3 DNA reads as TGTGCCAGCAGTGAAGCCCGCCATGAAAAACTGTTTTTT.

This chain joins TRBV20-1 and TRBJ2-1, with D unclear. Trimming removed 3 bases at V and 2 bases at J, with 11 bases between. Per germline, CDR1 DFQATT and CDR2 SNEGSKA (reference sequence). This CDR3 contains 14 residues. The CDR3 DNA sequence: TGCAGTGCTAGTCCGCTAGAAACCTACAATGAGCAGTTCTTC. It codes for CSASPLETYNEQFF.

V gene TRBV20-1 combines with J gene TRBJ2-1, with 7 bases matching TRBD2. The trim removed 2 bases at V and 5 bases at J, leaving 0 bases unmatched. Germline V lookup: CDR1 DFQATT, CDR2 SNEGSKA (reference sequence). This CDR3 region has 12 residues. The CDR3 nucleotides read TGCAGTGCTAGACTAGCGGACAATGAGCAGTTCTTC. It translates to CSARLADNEQFF.

The chain combines TRBV29-1 with TRBJ2-5; the D is unclear. Germline CDR1 reads SQVTM; CDR2 reads ANQGSEA. V was cut by 8 bases and J by 6 bases, with 19 bases left in between. CDR3 length: 13 residues. CDR3 loop: CSTLGWFGKTQYF. DNA for the CDR3: TGCAGCACCTTGGGGTGGTTTGGGAAGACCCAGTACTTC. The variable domain in full, with the rest retrieved from reference TRBV29-1 and TRBJ2-5, is SAVISQKPSRDICQRGTSLTIQCQVDSQVTMMFWYRQQPGQSLTLIATANQGSEATYESGFVIDKFPISRPNLTFSTLTVSNMSPEDSSIYLCSTLGWFGKTQYFGPGTRLLVL.

The chain combines TRBV7-9 with TRBJ2-3; tentatively, D is TRBD2 (5 bases). The germline V gene has CDR1 SEHNR and CDR2 FQNEAQ (reference sequence). V lost 5 bases and J 5 bases, leaving 26 bases between the germline ends. The CDR3 has 18 residues. The CDR3 bases are TGTGCCAGCAGCCCACCCCCGGGAAAACTCGGGCCCGGAGATACGCAGTATTTT. Its protein product is CASSPPPGKLGPGDTQYF.

The chain carries TRBV9 and TRBJ2-1; no clear D gene. Trimming shortened V by 3 bases and J by 3 bases, and 7 bases separated the two germline ends. The CDR3 runs to 13 residues. Germline CDR1 is SGDLS and CDR2 is YYNGEE. CDR3 in amino acids: CASSDMGYNEQFF. The CDR3 DNA is TGTGCCAGCAGCGATATGGGCTACAATGAGCAGTTCTTC.